Presented here are 24 T cell receptor beta chains from one specimen sequenced in a study of cytomegalovirus exposure and HLA in healthy donors. Primers: 60 Vbeta forward and 13 Jbeta reverse. Clones were read by immunoSEQ multiplex PCR, and TCRdb kept only the in-frame ones, dropping some. The profile shows fewer than 100,000 clones, around 8% of them singletons. Input material: PBMCs. These receptors all come from a middle-aged man in good health and CMV-seronegative.

This clone was seen only a few times. This chain uses TRBV5-1 with TRBJ1-1; D may be TRBD1 (5 bases). The V and J ends lost 2 bases and 4 bases respectively, with 18 bases between them. The CDR3 is made up of 16 amino acids. Germline V gene data show CDR1 as SGHRS and CDR2 as YFSETQ. CDR3 in amino acids: CASSFSLGGGGTEAFF. The CDR3 bases are TGCGCCAGCAGCTTTTCATTGGGGGGTGGGGGCACTGAAGCTTTCTTT.

Of note for this clone: The sample has other DNA sequences that encode this CDR3 too. The gene calls are TRBV30 and TRBJ2-1; 11 bases are shared with TRBD1. The CDR3 is 15 amino acids. V lost 3 bases to trimming and J lost 4 bases; unmatched junction nucleotides: 5. CDR1 and CDR2 (germline): GTSNPN, SVGIG (reference sequence). The CDR3 reads CAWSSGTGGYNEQFF. The CDR3 DNA sequence: TGTGCCTGGAGCTCAGGGACAGGGGGATACAATGAGCAGTTCTTC.

J is TRBJ2-7 and V is TRBV5-4; 14 bases fit TRBD2. CDR1 is SGHNT, CDR2 YYREEE, per germline (reference sequence). V lost 4 bases, J lost 0 bases, and 3 bases stayed unmatched. The length of the CDR3 is 16 residues. The CDR3: CASSTGTSGSSYEQYF. The CDR3 bases are TGTGCCAGCAGCACGGGGACTAGCGGGAGCTCCTACGAGCAGTACTTC. The full variable domain, rest sourced from reference TRBV5-4 and TRBJ2-7, is ETGVTQSPTHLIKTRGQQVTLRCSSQSGHNTVSWYQQALGQGPQFIFQYYREEENGRGNFPPRFSGLQFPNYSSELNVNALELDDSALYLCASSTGTSGSSYEQYFGPGTRLTVT.

A few counts support this clone. This chain uses TRBV30 with TRBJ2-2; 12 bases are shared with TRBD2. CDR3 length: 16 amino acids. Per germline, CDR1 GTSNPN and CDR2 SVGIG (reference sequence). J lost 8 bases, V lost 1 base, and 8 bases had no gene match. This CDR3 is CAWSAGLAGRGGELFF. CDR3 in DNA: TGTGCCTGGAGTGCCGGACTAGCGGGACGTGGAGGGGAGCTGTTTTTT.

This clone was observed at least ten times. The rearrangement uses TRBV2 and TRBJ1-1; no clear D. Trimming left V 5 bases short and J 4 bases short, with 17 bases between. The germline V gene encodes CDR1 SNHLY and CDR2 FYNNEI. The CDR3 length is 15 residues. Written as DNA, the CDR3 is TGTGCCAGCAGTCTGTCGGGAGGGAGGAGCACTGAAGCTTTCTTT. It translates to CASSLSGGRSTEAFF. The full variable domain, with the rest looked up from reference TRBV2 and TRBJ1-1, is EPEVTQTPSHQVTQMGQEVILRCVPISNHLYFYWYRQILGQKVEFLVSFYNNEISEKSEIFDDQFSVERPDGSNFTLKIRSTKLEDSAMYFCASSLSGGRSTEAFFGQGTRLTVV.

This clone was observed a few times. The rearrangement joins TRBV4-1 to TRBJ2-1; D remains ambiguous. With 9 bases removed from V and 7 bases from J, the gap between germline ends came to 13 bases. The length of the CDR3 is 12 residues. Germline V gives CDR1 MGHRA, CDR2 YSYEKL. The CDR3 loop is CARRRGRNEQFF. The CDR3 bases are TGCGCCAGGCGTAGAGGAAGGAATGAGCAGTTCTTC.

This clone was picked up one time. The junction departs from the called germline gene at one end, perhaps through a read error. The same CDR3 also results from other DNA sequences found in this sample. The chain uses TRBV11-1 and TRBJ2-1; D gene unclear. The CDR3 is 12 amino acids. Per germline, CDR1 SGHAT and CDR2 FQDESV (reference sequence). CDR3 DNA: TGTGCAAGCAGCTTAGGAGCGAATGAGCAGTTCTTC. It yields the protein CASSLGANEQFF.

The CDR3 coding sequence is TGTGCCAGTAGTACCAGGGTAGGGTACACTGAAGCTTTCTTT. Amino acid sequence: CASSTRVGYTEAFF. The genes are TRBV19 and TRBJ1-1; the D gene is possibly TRBD1 (5 bases). V was cut by 4 bases and J by 3 bases, with 12 bases left in between. Germline CDR1 is LNHDA and CDR2 is SQIVND (reference sequence). This CDR3 is 14 amino acids long.

This clone was picked up a small number of times. V gene TRBV2 combines with J gene TRBJ2-6; D may be TRBD1 (6 bases). Germline V lookup: CDR1 SNHLY, CDR2 FYNNEI. This CDR3 region has 17 residues. Trimming cost V 6 bases and J 0 bases, with 15 bases left between them. The CDR3 loop reads CASRSWGQSSGANVLTF. CDR3 bases: TGTGCCAGCAGATCCTGGGGACAAAGCTCTGGGGCCAACGTCCTGACTTTC.

This clone was seen a few times. The rearrangement uses TRBV4-2 and TRBJ2-3; TRBD2 agrees at 9 bases. The V and J ends lost 0 bases and 2 bases, in that order; junction bases with no gene match: 9. The CDR3 sequence is 18 residues long. Germline V gene data show CDR1 as LGHNA and CDR2 as YNFKEQ. CDR3 region: CASSQETGEGLATDTQYF. CDR3 DNA: TGTGCCAGCAGCCAAGAAACGGGGGAGGGACTAGCCACAGATACGCAGTATTTT.

This rearrangement joins TRBV7-2 to TRBJ2-1, with D perhaps matching TRBD2 (5 bases). Germline CDR1 SGHTA, CDR2 FQGNSA. The CDR3 has 11 amino acids. CDR3 sequence reads: CASTGYNEQFF. The CDR3, as DNA: TGTGCAAGTACGGGGTACAATGAGCAGTTCTTC.

This clone was counted a few times. The chain employs TRBV18 and TRBJ1-1; 9 bases are shared with TRBD1. The length of the CDR3 is 17 residues. Germline V gene lookup returns CDR1 KGHSH and CDR2 LQKENI. V was pared by 4 bases and J by 2 bases, with 11 bases of the junction left unmatched. CDR3 bases: TGTGCCAGCTCACTACAGGGGGCAAGACCCACAAACACTGAAGCTTTCTTT. It codes for CASSLQGARPTNTEAFF. The complete variable domain, with remaining parts taken from reference TRBV18 and TRBJ1-1, reads NAGVMQNPRHLVRRRGQEARLRCSPMKGHSHVYWYRQLPEEGLKFMVYLQKENIIDESGMPKERFSAEFPKEGPSILRIQQVVRGDSAAYFCASSLQGARPTNTEAFFGQGTRLTVV.

This chain connects TRBV28 to TRBJ2-1, with D possibly TRBD1 on 6 matching bases. V was cut by 8 bases and J by 4 bases, with 18 bases left in between. The CDR3 spans 15 residues. Germline values: CDR1 MDHEN, CDR2 SYDVKM. CDR3 nucleotide sequence: TGTGCCAGCCCCCCAGGGGTAGGTGTTTACAATGAGCAGTTCTTC. It yields the protein CASPPGVGVYNEQFF. Together with reference TRBV28 and TRBJ2-1, the CDR3 gives the full variable domain: DVKVTQSSRYLVKRTGEKVFLECVQDMDHENMFWYRQDPGLGLRLIYFSYDVKMKEKGDIPEGYSVSREKKERFSLILESASTNQTSMYLCASPPGVGVYNEQFFGPGTRLTVL.

The sample holds a few counts of this clone. V and J are TRBV28 and TRBJ1-1; 11 nucleotides align to TRBD1. The V gene end was trimmed by 6 bases and the J gene end by 7 bases; junction bases not matched to a gene: 13. The CDR3 loop spans 16 amino acids. Germline V gene sequence: CDR1 MDHEN, CDR2 SYDVKM. CDR3 DNA sequence: TGTGCCAGCAGCCCCCCGCCGGCCGGGACAGGGGGTGAAGCTTTCTTT. It encodes CASSPPPAGTGGEAFF.

This sequence joins TRBV9 and TRBJ1-5; tentative D call: TRBD1 (6 bases). V was cut by 2 bases and J by 6 bases, with 15 bases left in between. The CDR3 runs 15 residues. The germline V gene has CDR1 SGDLS and CDR2 YYNGEE. The CDR3 bases are TGTGCCAGCAGCGTGGGGGCCGCGACGGGTCAGCCCCAGCATTTT. It translates to CASSVGAATGQPQHF.

The chain employs TRBV28 and TRBJ1-2; tentative D call: TRBD1 (6 bases). CDR3 length: 14 residues. CDR1 MDHEN and CDR2 SYDVKM come from the germline V gene. V dropped 5 bases and J dropped 5 bases, with 15 bases sitting between them. In DNA form, the CDR3 reads TGTGCCAGCAGTCCCCAACGGACAGTTTATGGCTACACCTTC. Translated: CASSPQRTVYGYTF.

This clone was detected a few times. The chain joins TRBV2 to TRBJ2-5; 9 nucleotides align to TRBD1. The germline gives CDR1 SNHLY, CDR2 FYNNEI. J gave up 6 bases and V 6 bases, and 23 bases lay outside the gene matches. The CDR3 is 19 residues long. In nucleotides, the CDR3 is TGTGCCAGCAGAGATGCCGGGACAGGGTATAGGATCCAGCGGCAGACCCAGTACTTC. Its translation: CASRDAGTGYRIQRQTQYF. The whole variable domain, remainder taken from reference TRBV2 and TRBJ2-5, is EPEVTQTPSHQVTQMGQEVILRCVPISNHLYFYWYRQILGQKVEFLVSFYNNEISEKSEIFDDQFSVERPDGSNFTLKIRSTKLEDSAMYFCASRDAGTGYRIQRQTQYFGPGTRLLVL.

This clone came up a few times. The V gene is TRBV7-9, the J gene TRBJ2-7; unclear D gene. Trimming cost V 0 bases and J 0 bases, with 3 bases left between them. The germline CDR1 and CDR2 sequences are SEHNR and FQNEAQ (reference sequence). The CDR3 sequence is 13 residues long. In DNA form, the CDR3 reads TGTGCCAGCAGCTTAGCTAGCTCCTACGAGCAGTACTTC. Translation gives CASSLASSYEQYF.

The chain joins TRBV5-1 to TRBJ1-1; 12 nucleotides agree with TRBD1. This CDR3 region has 17 residues. Germline CDR1 reads SGHRS; CDR2 reads YFSETQ. Trimming removed 0 bases from V and 5 bases from J; junction bases left unmatched: 8. CDR3: CASSLAGTGGGGTEAFF. CDR3 bases: TGCGCCAGCAGCTTGGCCGGGACAGGGGGCGGAGGGACTGAAGCTTTCTTT.

This clone was seen ten or more times. This rearrangement joins TRBV7-8 to TRBJ2-1, with 11 bases aligning to TRBD2. The germline V gene has CDR1 SGHVS and CDR2 FQNEAQ. This CDR3 has 16 residues. Trimming cost V 4 bases and J 1 base; bases outside gene matches: 3. The DNA for the CDR3 is TGTGCCAGCAGCTCGCTAGCGGGGGGTTCCTACAATGAGCAGTTCTTC. This codes for CASSSLAGGSYNEQFF.

This chain links TRBV5-1 with TRBJ2-7; 7 bases agree with TRBD1. The germline V gene has CDR1 SGHRS and CDR2 YFSETQ. With V trimmed by 7 bases and J by 2 bases, 12 bases remained unmatched. The CDR3 length is 15 residues. The CDR3 nucleotides read TGCGCCAGCTGGGAAGGGTGGGGACAGACCTACGAGCAGTACTTC. Translated, it gives CASWEGWGQTYEQYF.

This clone was observed a handful of times. This chain's CDR3 is CASSQDSVANQPQHF. The CDR3 nucleotides are TGCGCCAGCAGCCAAGATTCTGTAGCAAATCAGCCCCAGCATTTT. V gene TRBV4-1 combines with J gene TRBJ1-5, with unresolved D. V was pared by 0 bases and J by 4 bases, with 10 bases between. The germline gives CDR1 MGHRA, CDR2 YSYEKL. The CDR3 contains 15 residues.

This chain joins TRBV9 and TRBJ1-1; D is perhaps TRBD1 (6 bases). The CDR3 is made up of 15 amino acids. CDR1 is SGDLS, CDR2 YYNGEE, per germline. Deletions cut 0 bases from V and 1 base from J, with 10 bases between. The CDR3 sequence is CASSVATGRNTEAFF. The CDR3, as DNA: TGTGCCAGCAGCGTAGCTACAGGGAGGAACACTGAAGCTTTCTTT.

The genes are TRBV7-8 and TRBJ1-2; D is unclear. V lost 1 base to trimming and J lost 8 bases, with 20 bases between them. The CDR3 covers 16 residues. Germline loops: CDR1 SGHVS, CDR2 FQNEAQ. The CDR3 loop reads CASSLGGTARSGGYTF. CDR3 sequence (DNA): TGTGCCAGCAGCTTAGGGGGAACAGCTCGATCGGGGGGCTACACCTTC. Supplemented by reference TRBV7-8 and TRBJ1-2, the full variable domain reads GAGVSQSPRYKVAKRGQDVALRCDPISGHVSLFWYQQALGQGPEFLTYFQNEAQLDKSGLPSDRFFAERPEGSVSTLKIQRTQQEDSAVYLCASSLGGTARSGGYTFGSGTRLTVV.